A selection of T cell receptor beta chains follows, all from one sample in a study of regulatory T cells in long-lasting Graves disease. TCRdb reprocessed the multiplex PCR reads with MiXCR, giving one entry per CDR3 protein. The data hold 350,000 to 500,000 distinct CDR3 sequences, with roughly 17% observed a single time. The same data also went into a second study, on T cells in Graves' hyperthyroidism and ophthalmopathy.

The sample in question was peripheral blood mononuclear cells (PBMCs), obtained at new diagnosis, from a patient treated with antithyroid drugs. These receptors were taken from a young woman with Graves disease. The CDR3 runs from the conserved cysteine through the conserved F or W. Each record gives: clone size, D gene, V gene, J gene, CDR3 protein, CDR3 DNA. A D gene is named only where the DNA matches it firmly. Size tells how often a clone was seen (once, few, many) or the class of an expanded clone, and some rows leave it out.

many	-	TRBV28	TRBJ2-4	CASSFGDSLAKNIQYF	TGTGCCAGCAGTTTTGGGGACTCCTTAGCCAAAAACATTCAGTACTTC
few	TRBD1	TRBV5-1	TRBJ1-5	CASKPGTGEYSNQPQHF	TGCGCCAGCAAACCCGGGACAGGGGAATATAGCAATCAGCCCCAGCATTTT
few	-	TRBV28	TRBJ1-3	CASIRSDSISGNTIYF	TGTGCCAGCATTCGAAGCGACAGCATCTCTGGAAACACCATATATTTT
many	TRBD2	TRBV27	TRBJ2-7	CASSLGGRGNEQYF	TGTGCCAGCAGTTTGGGCGGGAGAGGGAACGAGCAGTACTTC
many	-	TRBV2	TRBJ2-1	CASSEDHSNNEQFF	TGTGCCAGCAGTGAAGACCATAGCAACAATGAGCAGTTCTTC
few	TRBD2	TRBV9	TRBJ2-1	CASSVGTSWFF	TGTGCCAGCAGCGTCGGGACTAGTTGGTTCTTC
many	-	TRBV6-1	TRBJ2-5	CASSEGLGQTQYF	TGTGCCAGCAGTGAAGGATTGGGGCAGACCCAGTACTTC
-	TRBD1	TRBV6-9	TRBJ2-3	CASSWDRATDTQYF	TGTGCCAGCAGTTGGGACAGGGCCACAGATACGCAGTATTTT
few	-	TRBV20-1	TRBJ1-2	CSARINRDRWYGYTF	TGCAGTGCTAGAATTAACCGTGACAGGTGGTATGGCTACACCTTC
few	TRBD2	TRBV7-9	TRBJ2-1	CASSLRSAGAPSNEQFF	TGTGCCAGCAGCTTAAGGTCGGCGGGAGCCCCGAGCAATGAGCAGTTCTTC
-	-	TRBV6-2/TRBV6-3	TRBJ2-2	CASSYFGGYIPGELFF	TGTGCCAGCAGTTACTTCGGGGGTTATATCCCCGGGGAGCTGTTTTTT
-	-	TRBV6-1	TRBJ2-5	CASRTNWEETQYF	TGTGCCAGCAGAACTAATTGGGAAGAGACCCAGTACTTC
many	-	TRBV28	TRBJ1-5	CASTKQGFSNQPQHF	TGTGCCAGCACCAAGCAGGGATTTAGCAATCAGCCCCAGCATTTT
few	-	TRBV6-2/TRBV6-3	TRBJ2-1	CASSYDPANEQFF	TGTGCCAGCAGTTACGATCCGGCGAATGAGCAGTTCTTC
many	-	TRBV6-2/TRBV6-3	TRBJ2-1	CASMMRETRNEQFF	TGTGCCAGCATGATGAGGGAGACGAGAAATGAGCAGTTCTTC
few	-	TRBV3-1	TRBJ1-4	CASSQDSGRKIPNEKLFF	TGTGCCAGCAGCCAAGATTCCGGCAGAAAAATACCTAATGAAAAACTGTTTTTT
few	-	TRBV12-3/TRBV12-4	TRBJ1-5	CASSYSGAPNQPQHF	TGTGCCAGCAGTTACTCGGGGGCGCCAAATCAGCCCCAGCATTTT
-	-	TRBV5-5	TRBJ1-5	CASSLRRVGEPQHF	TGTGCCAGCAGCTTGCGTCGGGTGGGGGAGCCCCAGCATTTT
few	-	TRBV7-6	TRBJ2-1	CASSLGATSWEQFF	TGTGCCAGCAGCTTAGGGGCAACTAGCTGGGAGCAGTTCTTC
many	TRBD1	TRBV6-1	TRBJ1-4	CASSESRDRGRRCEKLFF	TGTGCCAGCAGTGAGAGCCGGGACAGGGGGCGCAGGTGTGAAAAACTGTTTTTT
many	TRBD2	TRBV6-5	TRBJ2-7	CASSYPGLAGHEQYF	TGTGCCAGCAGTTACCCAGGACTAGCGGGACACGAGCAGTACTTC
many	-	TRBV11-2	TRBJ2-7	CASSLLGEQYF	TGTGCCAGCAGCTTGTTAGGGGAGCAGTACTTC
many	-	TRBV20-1	TRBJ2-7	CSAPQGYAYEQYF	TGCAGTGCTCCCCAGGGCTATGCCTACGAGCAGTACTTC
-	TRBD1	TRBV6-1	TRBJ1-5	CASKPGQGNVQPQHF	TGTGCCAGCAAACCAGGACAGGGTAACGTTCAGCCCCAGCATTTT
few	TRBD1	TRBV6-1	TRBJ1-6	CASRGDSSNSPLHF	TGTGCCAGCAGGGGGGACAGTTCCAATTCACCCCTCCACTTT
-	-	TRBV6-1	TRBJ2-4	CASRLGGAKNIQYF	TGTGCCAGCAGACTGGGGGGAGCCAAAAACATTCAGTACTTC
few	-	TRBV4-1	TRBJ1-2	CASSQSLRGGYTF	TGCGCCAGCAGCCAATCCCTCAGGGGCGGCTACACCTTC
few	-	TRBV3-1	TRBJ1-3	CASSQVYQAEPNSGNTIYF	TGTGCCAGCAGCCAAGTATATCAGGCGGAGCCTAACTCTGGAAACACCATATATTTT
-	-	TRBV5-4	TRBJ2-3	CASSYHPTSTDTQYF	TGTGCCAGCAGCTATCACCCGACTAGCACAGATACGCAGTATTTT
many	-	TRBV7-8	TRBJ2-7	CASSLVHEGPLDEQYF	TGTGCCAGCAGCTTAGTCCATGAGGGCCCCCTGGACGAGCAGTACTTC
-	-	TRBV4-3	TRBJ2-7	CASSQGPAPFDEQYF	TGCGCCAGCAGCCAAGGTCCAGCGCCTTTTGACGAGCAGTACTTC
many	TRBD2	TRBV5-6	TRBJ2-3	CASSWHPAGEVPDTQYF	TGTGCCAGCAGCTGGCATCCAGCGGGAGAGGTCCCAGATACGCAGTATTTT
many	-	TRBV2	TRBJ2-3	CASSGITSTDTQYF	TGTGCCAGCAGCGGGATAACTAGCACAGATACGCAGTATTTT